The rows below give T cell receptor beta chains drawn from one sample of a study of blood T cells in healthy people across ages. TCRdb used MiXCR to reprocess the 5' RACE reads, holding one entry per CDR3 protein. The sample holds about 670,000 distinct CDR3 sequences, 52% seen once. Sequenced sample: blood. The receptors shown here come from an elderly woman in good health. Each CDR3 is given with its conserved first and last residue. D genes are given only for firm matches. Not all rows give a size; the values are once, few, many and, for expanded clones, a class.

TRBV2,few,TRBD2,TRBJ2-1,CASSEARGRAGGGEQFF,TGTGCCAGCAGTGAAGCGAGGGGACGAGCGGGAGGGGGAGAGCAGTTCTTC
TRBV7-8,-,-,TRBJ1-5,CASSLGALLGQPQHF,TGTGCCAGCAGCTTAGGGGCCCTCCTAGGGCAGCCCCAGCATTTT
TRBV4-2,-,-,TRBJ1-1,CASSPSPGRDTEAFF,TGTGCCAGCAGCCCCTCCCCGGGGAGGGACACTGAAGCTTTCTTT
TRBV12-3/TRBV12-4,-,TRBD1,TRBJ2-2,CAMGQDGTGELFF,TGTGCCATGGGACAGGATGGCACCGGGGAGCTGTTTTTT
TRBV6-1,-,-,TRBJ1-1,CVTRELNTEAFF,TGTGTCACCAGAGAATTGAACACTGAAGCTTTCTTT
TRBV30,-,TRBD2,TRBJ2-2,CAWSVQRLAVGELFF,TGTGCCTGGAGTGTACAGCGACTAGCGGTCGGGGAGCTGTTTTTT
TRBV27,-,-,TRBJ1-2,CASSSGWYGQNGYTF,TGTGCCAGCAGTTCCGGTTGGTATGGCCAAAATGGCTACACCTTC
TRBV5-1,many,TRBD2,TRBJ2-5,CASSFSAGTSGRNRVETQYF,TGCGCCAGCAGCTTCTCGGCCGGGACTAGCGGGAGAAATAGAGTAGAGACCCAGTACTTC
TRBV3-1,-,TRBD1,TRBJ2-2,CASSRSGTAAGELFF,TGTGCCAGCAGTCGTTCCGGGACAGCCGCCGGGGAGCTGTTTTTT
TRBV6-2/TRBV6-3,-,-,TRBJ2-3,CASSYSGETDTQYF,TGTGCCAGCAGTTACTCGGGGGAGACAGATACGCAGTATTTT
TRBV28,-,-,TRBJ2-1,CASLQGCLYNEQFF,TGTGCCAGCCTACAGGGCTGCCTCTACAATGAGCAGTTCTTC
TRBV29-1,many,-,TRBJ2-3,CSVGGLKADRTDTQYF,TGCAGCGTTGGGGGGCTTAAAGCGGATCGCACAGATACGCAGTATTTT
TRBV3-1,-,-,TRBJ2-3,CASSRQVEQYF,TGTGCCAGCAGCCGACAGGTAGAGCAGTATTTT
TRBV2,-,TRBD1,TRBJ2-3,CASRSHGTGASTDTQYF,TGTGCCAGCAGATCCCACGGGACAGGAGCTAGCACAGATACGCAGTATTTT
TRBV15,-,TRBD2,TRBJ2-7,CATSKVPGTSRYEQYF,TGTGCCACCAGCAAGGTACCGGGGACTAGTCGCTACGAGCAGTACTTC
TRBV20-1,once,TRBD2,TRBJ2-3,CSADGTSGGTDTQYF,TGCAGTGCCGACGGGACTAGCGGGGGCACAGATACGCAGTATTTT
TRBV12-3/TRBV12-4,-,-,TRBJ1-2,CASSPPGRARGYTF,TGTGCCAGCAGTCCACCGGGCAGGGCGAGGGGCTACACCTTC
TRBV7-3,few,TRBD1,TRBJ1-1,CASSPGTGGTQLAEAFF,TGTGCCAGCAGCCCCGGGACAGGGGGAACCCAGTTGGCTGAAGCTTTCTTT
TRBV12-3/TRBV12-4,few,-,TRBJ1-4,CASRPGQTALEKLFF,TGTGCCAGCAGACCCGGACAGACCGCCCTTGAAAAACTGTTTTTT
TRBV29-1,-,-,TRBJ2-1,CSVVGVAINEQFF,TGCAGCGTTGTAGGGGTGGCTATCAATGAGCAGTTCTTC
TRBV18,few,TRBD1,TRBJ1-5,CASSPGQGDNQPQHF,TGTGCCAGCTCGCCTGGGCAGGGGGACAATCAGCCCCAGCATTTT
TRBV5-6,-,TRBD2,TRBJ2-2,CASSPYSGRAYTGELFF,TGTGCCAGCAGCCCTTATAGCGGGAGGGCCTACACCGGGGAGCTGTTTTTT
TRBV5-1,many,-,TRBJ2-3,CASSLVGASTDTQYF,TGCGCCAGCAGCCTGGTGGGTGCTAGCACAGATACGCAGTATTTT
TRBV25-1,-,-,TRBJ2-5,CASSVAEAQYF,TGTGCCAGCAGTGTCGCAGAGGCCCAGTACTTC
TRBV27,-,TRBD1,TRBJ1-2,CASGAGTATFHYGYTF,TGTGCCAGCGGCGCCGGGACAGCCACTTTTCATTATGGCTACACCTTC
TRBV16,many,TRBD1,TRBJ2-5,CASSQTRDRGRKETQYF,TGTGCCAGCAGCCAAACACGGGACAGGGGGCGGAAAGAGACCCAGTACTTC
TRBV20-1,many,TRBD2,TRBJ2-7,CSARGLAALSYEQYF,TGCAGTGCTAGGGGGCTAGCGGCCCTTTCCTACGAGCAGTACTTC
TRBV6-1,-,-,TRBJ1-3,CASSKQGSGPTIYF,TGTGCCAGCAGCAAGCAGGGGAGTGGACCAACCATATATTTT
TRBV9,once,TRBD1,TRBJ2-7,CASSVDLGQGLYEQYF,TGTGCCAGCAGCGTAGATTTAGGACAGGGCTTGTACGAGCAGTACTTC
TRBV4-2,few,-,TRBJ2-7,CASSQEMGEQYF,TGTGCCAGCAGCCAAGAAATGGGTGAGCAGTACTTC
TRBV19,-,TRBD2,TRBJ2-1,CASSIERGTGGFSEQFF,TGTGCCAGTAGTATTGAAAGGGGTACCGGGGGGTTCAGTGAGCAGTTCTTC
TRBV11-2,-,-,TRBJ2-1,CASHAVRGGRYDEQFF,TGTGCCTCCCATGCGGTAAGGGGGGGCCGTTACGATGAGCAGTTCTTC
TRBV11-1,-,-,TRBJ2-3,CASSPSRGATDTQYF,TGTGCCAGCAGCCCATCTAGGGGTGCCACAGATACGCAGTATTTT
TRBV5-1,-,-,TRBJ1-1,CASSVLSENTEAFF,TGCGCCAGCAGCGTGTTGTCGGAGAACACTGAAGCTTTCTTT
TRBV7-2,-,TRBD2,TRBJ2-3,CASSLESYSGGWTDTQYF,TGTGCCAGCAGCTTAGAGTCCTACAGCGGGGGTTGGACAGATACGCAGTATTTT
TRBV20-1,-,TRBD1,TRBJ1-6,CSASLKRTGGPYNSPLHF,TGCAGTGCTTCCTTAAAACGGACAGGGGGTCCCTATAATTCACCCCTCCACTTT
TRBV6-5,many,-,TRBJ2-2,CASSYGILLNTGELFF,TGTGCCAGCAGTTACGGTATCCTGCTGAACACCGGGGAGCTGTTTTTT
TRBV5-1,many,-,TRBJ1-2,CASSLESTAPYGYTF,TGCGCCAGCAGCTTGGAATCGACAGCTCCCTATGGCTACACCTTC
TRBV9,few,-,TRBJ2-7,CASSVGTNYEQYF,TGTGCCAGCAGCGTGGGGACCAACTACGAGCAGTACTTC
TRBV3-1,-,-,TRBJ2-1,CASSLDSTEEFF,TGTGCCAGCAGCCTCGACAGCACGGAGGAGTTCTTC
TRBV20-1,many,TRBD2,TRBJ2-1,CSARANERGDYNEQFF,TGCAGTGCGAGGGCGAACGAGCGGGGGGACTACAATGAGCAGTTCTTC
TRBV7-2,-,TRBD1,TRBJ1-4,CASSGTVGWSEKLFF,TGTGCCAGCAGCGGGACAGTAGGGTGGAGTGAAAAACTGTTTTTT
TRBV5-1,few,-,TRBJ1-6,CASSWSGAPLHF,TGCGCCAGCAGCTGGAGTGGAGCACCCCTCCACTTT
TRBV10-3,-,-,TRBJ2-5,CAVRLDLGETQYF,TGTGCCGTCAGGCTGGACCTAGGGGAGACCCAGTACTTC
TRBV29-1,few,-,TRBJ2-2,CSVDGKGANTGELFF,TGCAGCGTTGATGGGAAGGGGGCGAACACCGGGGAGCTGTTTTTT
TRBV28,-,TRBD1,TRBJ2-1,CASSHSGTGYDEQFF,TGTGCCAGCAGCCATTCCGGGACAGGGTACGATGAGCAGTTCTTC